This paragraph covers one T cell receptor beta chain sequence. Its antigen is currently unknown. The data derive from a study of cytomegalovirus exposure and HLA in healthy donors. Overall study context: As an earlier analysis found, roughly 180 million T cells yielded around 110 million unique TCR beta sequences. Study-level results: Sequencing likely generated an artifact that appeared as a cluster of highly shared sequence variants. Indistinguishability led to the exclusion of some V segments, TRBV6-2 and TRBV6-3 included. Earlier results showed most TCR beta V segments being productive about 87% or about 30% of the time.

It was with 60 Vbeta and 13 Jbeta primers that the PCR ran. Data came from immunoSEQ multiplex PCR; TCRdb stores just in-frame clones and leaves some out. This table has approximately 160,000 clones, under 70% appearing once. This CDR3 has 17 amino acids. J was trimmed by 1 base and V by 1 base; bases with no gene match: 5. Per the germline V gene, CDR1 is MDHEN and CDR2 is SYDVKM. The gene calls are TRBV28 and TRBJ2-5; 11 positions agree with TRBD2. Material: PBMCs. The TCR originated in a woman between 40 and 55 years old in good health and CMV-seropositive. CDR3 DNA sequence: TGTGCCAGCAGTTTATCTTTCGGGACTAGCGGCCAAGAGACCCAGTACTTC. The encoded protein is CASSLSFGTSGQETQYF.